The 17 T cell receptor beta chains below were found in one sample sequenced in a study of shared clonotypes between healthy human individuals. Produced via immunoSEQ multiplex PCR; TCRdb's table is partial and in-frame only. The table shows almost 700,000 clones, with about 91% occurring only once. It was CD45RO-negative cells, positively selected for CCR7, that made up naive CD8 cells, with terminally differentiated effector memory CD45RA+ cells excluded. The source material was naive CD8+ T cells sorted from blood. These receptors all stem from a man aged 30 to 39 in good health.

The rearrangement uses TRBV27 and TRBJ2-1; D not certain. The V gene lost 6 bases and the J gene lost 5 bases, with 17 bases spanning the gap. The CDR3 spans 15 residues. Per germline, CDR1 MNHEY and CDR2 SMNVEV (reference sequence). CDR3 sequence reads: CASSPLLGLNNEQFF. CDR3 nucleotide sequence: TGTGCCAGCAGCCCCCTCTTGGGGTTAAACAATGAGCAGTTCTTC.

The V call is TRBV7-6, the J call TRBJ1-2; D is possibly TRBD1 (6 bases). This CDR3 is 15 amino acids long. CDR1 SGHVS and CDR2 FNYEAQ come from the germline V gene. Trimming removed 0 bases from V and 7 bases from J, with 15 bases in between. The CDR3 region has the DNA TGTGCCAGCAGCTTAGCCGTCGGGGGGGCCTTTGGCTACACCTTC. Protein product: CASSLAVGGAFGYTF.

J is TRBJ2-7 and V is TRBV27; a weak D match, TRBD1 (5 bases). The V end lost 4 bases, the J end lost 0 bases, and 19 bases lay between the germline ends. The CDR3 contains 17 residues. Germline-derived CDR1 and CDR2 are MNHEY and SMNVEV (reference sequence). Written as DNA, the CDR3 is TGTGCCAGCAGTTCGTCCTACCAGGGAATTCGCTCCTACGAGCAGTACTTC. Residues: CASSSSYQGIRSYEQYF.

V gene TRBV4-3 combines with J gene TRBJ2-7; D not certain. Germline V gene data show CDR1 as LGHNA and CDR2 as YSLEER. V dropped 1 base and J dropped 4 bases, with 11 bases sitting between them. This CDR3 contains 14 residues. DNA of the CDR3: TGCGCCAGCAGCCAAGCTAGGCGGCAGTACGAGCAGTACTTC. Amino acids: CASSQARRQYEQYF.

Only one count was recorded for this clone. The chain uses TRBV4-1 and TRBJ1-5; the match to TRBD1 covers 8 bases. Germline V gene sequence: CDR1 MGHRA, CDR2 YSYEKL. CDR3 length: 14 residues. V dropped 6 bases and J dropped 5; count of bases not matched to a gene: 6. The chain's CDR3 is CASRHDRGDQPQHF. CDR3 nucleotides: TGCGCCAGCAGACACGACAGGGGTGATCAGCCCCAGCATTTT.

The CDR3 sequence: CASSGTSGRVYNEQFF. For the CDR3, the DNA is TGTGCCAGCAGCGGGACTAGCGGGAGGGTCTACAATGAGCAGTTCTTC. The rearrangement links TRBV7-9 to TRBJ2-1, with 16 bases identical to TRBD2. V was clipped by 5 bases and J by 3 bases; unmatched bases: 1. The CDR3 loop spans 16 amino acids. Germline V CDR1 and CDR2: SEHNR, FQNEAQ (reference sequence).

The gene calls are TRBV10-1 and TRBJ2-7; D uncertain. This CDR3 has 12 residues. Trimming shortened V by 2 bases and J by 2 bases, and 4 bases separated the two germline ends. Germline V CDR1 and CDR2: WNHNN, SYGVQD (reference sequence). The CDR3 bases are TGCGCCAGCAGTGAGGCAGCCTACGAGCAGTACTTC. This encodes CASSEAAYEQYF.

In its sample, this clone was seen a few times. The V gene is TRBV28, the J gene TRBJ2-7, with D perhaps matching TRBD1 (6 bases). This CDR3 is 14 amino acids long. The germline V gene encodes CDR1 MDHEN and CDR2 SYDVKM. V was clipped by 4 bases and J by 2 bases, with 12 bases between them. CDR3 DNA: TGTGCCAGCAGTTGGACAGCAAATACCTACGAGCAGTACTTC. This sequence encodes CASSWTANTYEQYF.

Worth noting for this clone: This specimen includes other DNA sequences encoding the same CDR3. This chain joins TRBV25-1 and TRBJ2-7; D is ambiguous. CDR1 is MGHDK and CDR2 is SYGVNS in the germline V gene. V lost 6 bases to trimming and J lost 3 bases, with 3 bases between them. The CDR3 extends over 10 amino acids. The CDR3 DNA reads TGTGCCAGCAGCGACTACGAGCAGTACTTC. Protein product: CASSDYEQYF.

This sequence joins TRBV29-1 and TRBJ1-1; 11 bases map to TRBD1. CDR1 is SQVTM, CDR2 ANQGSEA, per germline. V was pared by 3 bases and J by 1 base, with 16 bases of the junction left unmatched. This CDR3 comprises 19 residues. CDR3 DNA sequence: TGCAGCGTTGACTGGGGGCGCGGACAGGGGGCTTCAGAGAACACTGAAGCTTTCTTT. Amino acid sequence: CSVDWGRGQGASENTEAFF.

The V call is TRBV29-1, the J call TRBJ2-1, with 11 bases that match TRBD2. J gave up 10 bases and V 4 bases, and 6 bases lay outside the gene matches. The CDR3 spans 13 residues. Germline V lookup: CDR1 SQVTM, CDR2 ANQGSEA. CDR3 loop: CSVVAGGSLEQFF. As DNA, the CDR3 is TGCAGCGTTGTAGCGGGAGGGTCCTTAGAGCAGTTCTTC.

This chain joins TRBV6-1 and TRBJ2-1; 10 bases are a match to TRBD2. CDR1 and CDR2 (germline): MNHNS, SASEGT. The trim removed 2 bases at V and 5 bases at J, leaving 3 bases unmatched. The CDR3 spans 15 residues. CDR3 sequence reads: CASSELLAGHNEQFF. DNA of the CDR3: TGTGCCAGCAGTGAATTACTAGCGGGACACAATGAGCAGTTCTTC.

The chain carries TRBV28 and TRBJ2-7; a weak D match, TRBD1 (6 bases). The CDR3 covers 13 residues. Germline V gene data show CDR1 as MDHEN and CDR2 as SYDVKM. Trimming removed 8 bases from V and 0 bases from J, with 11 bases in between. The CDR3 loop is CASRDTSSYEQYF. The CDR3 DNA sequence: TGTGCCAGCCGGGACACGAGCTCCTACGAGCAGTACTTC.

Comment on this clone: This CDR3 is also generated by other DNA sequences in the sample. The chain employs TRBV14 and TRBJ2-5, with D possibly being TRBD2 (5 bases). V lost 4 bases to trimming and J lost 2 bases, with 8 bases between them. CDR3 size: 13 residues. Germline V gives CDR1 SGHDN, CDR2 FVKESK. This chain's CDR3 is CASSPGSQETQYF. The CDR3 DNA is TGTGCCAGCAGCCCGGGATCTCAAGAGACCCAGTACTTC.

The chain links TRBV27 to TRBJ2-1, with D possibly being TRBD1 (5 bases). The length of the CDR3 is 15 residues. The germline gives CDR1 MNHEY, CDR2 SMNVEV (reference sequence). Trimming took 4 bases from V and 1 from J, leaving 11 bases between them. The CDR3 loop reads CASSYAGASYNEQFF. The CDR3 DNA is TGTGCCAGCAGTTACGCTGGGGCTTCCTACAATGAGCAGTTCTTC.

The count of this clone is one. This rearrangement joins TRBV4-2 to TRBJ2-7; TRBD2 matches 11 bases. The CDR3 runs to 17 residues. CDR1 is LGHNA, CDR2 YNFKEQ, per germline. The junction had 10 bases not matched to a gene; V was cut back by 2 bases and J by 4 bases. The CDR3 DNA sequence: TGTGCCAGCAGCCAATTACTAGCGGGAGTTTCCAATTACGAGCAGTACTTC. Its translation: CASSQLLAGVSNYEQYF.

The rearrangement links TRBV5-1 to TRBJ2-3, with 8 nucleotides matching TRBD1. CDR1 SGHRS and CDR2 YFSETQ come from the germline V gene. This CDR3 contains 15 residues. J gave up 1 base and V 1 base, and 2 bases lay outside the gene matches. The CDR3 DNA reads TGCGCCAGCAGCTTGAAACAGGGGGGCACAGATACGCAGTATTTT. This codes for CASSLKQGGTDTQYF.